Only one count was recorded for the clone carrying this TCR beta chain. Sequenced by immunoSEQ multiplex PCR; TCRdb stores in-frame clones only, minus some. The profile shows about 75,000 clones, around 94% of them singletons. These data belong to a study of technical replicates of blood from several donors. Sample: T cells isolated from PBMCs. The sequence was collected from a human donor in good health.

CDR3 nucleotides: TGTGCCATCAGTGAGGGGGGACTCGAGCAGTACTTC. It yields the protein CAISEGGLEQYF. This chain uses TRBV10-3 with TRBJ2-7; D is possibly TRBD2 (6 bases). The CDR3 length is 12 residues. Germline-derived CDR1 and CDR2 are ENHRY and SYGVKD. The ends were cut back, 2 bases at V and 6 bases at J, with 8 bases in the middle.